This TCR beta chain is drawn from a study of blood T cell repertoires in COVID-19. The overall study: Samples of COVID-19 (acute and convalescent) were obtained from the United States, Italy and Spain.

In the source study's methods: Amplification from reference gene primers served as the basis for estimated nucleated cell counts. Profiling relied on immunoSEQ multiplex PCR, and the TCRdb table lists in-frame clones only, not all of them. For V, J and clone size, that table is used; D and trimming come from the DNA. The table lists 200,000 to 300,000 clones, around nine tenths of them singletons. Trimming cost V 3 bases and J 5 bases; bases outside gene matches: 5. CDR3 length: 15 amino acids. Looked up from germline, CDR1 is SGHTA and CDR2 is FQGNSA. The sample comprised peripheral blood. The chain is built from TRBV7-2 and TRBJ1-1; TRBD1 matches 11 bases. The receptor was isolated from a man at least 80 years old with acute or convalescent COVID-19. CDR3 region: CASSLDRGRETEAFF. The CDR3 DNA follows: TGTGCCAGCAGCTTGGACAGGGGGCGAGAGACTGAAGCTTTCTTT.